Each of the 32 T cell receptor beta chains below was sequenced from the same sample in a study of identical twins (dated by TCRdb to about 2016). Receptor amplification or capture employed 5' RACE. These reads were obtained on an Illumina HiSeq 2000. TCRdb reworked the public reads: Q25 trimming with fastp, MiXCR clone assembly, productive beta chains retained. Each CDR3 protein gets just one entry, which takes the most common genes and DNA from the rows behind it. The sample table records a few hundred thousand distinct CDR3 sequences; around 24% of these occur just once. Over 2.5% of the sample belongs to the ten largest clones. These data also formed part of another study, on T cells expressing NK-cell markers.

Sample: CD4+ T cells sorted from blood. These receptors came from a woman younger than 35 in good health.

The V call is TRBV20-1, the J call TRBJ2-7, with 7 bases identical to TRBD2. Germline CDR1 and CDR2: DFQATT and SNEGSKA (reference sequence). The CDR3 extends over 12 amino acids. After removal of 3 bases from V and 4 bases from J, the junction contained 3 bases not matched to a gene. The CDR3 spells CSARTSKYEQYF. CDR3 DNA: TGCAGTGCTAGGACTAGCAAGTACGAGCAGTACTTC.

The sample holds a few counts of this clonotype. The CDR3 loop is CAIRNGGAFSYEQYF. The DNA for the CDR3 is TGTGCCATCAGAAACGGGGGGGCATTCTCCTACGAGCAGTACTTC. The V and J genes are TRBV10-3 and TRBJ2-7; 8 bases are a match to TRBD2. V lost 6 bases to trimming and J lost 0 bases; unmatched junction nucleotides: 7. The CDR3 is 15 residues long. CDR1 is ENHRY, CDR2 SYGVKD, per germline.

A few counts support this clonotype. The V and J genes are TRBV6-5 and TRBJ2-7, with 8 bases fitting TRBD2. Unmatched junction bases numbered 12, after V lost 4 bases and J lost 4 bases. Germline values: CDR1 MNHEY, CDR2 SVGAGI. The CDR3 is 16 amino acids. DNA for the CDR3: TGTGCCAGCAGTTTCGATGGGACTAGTAATCCTTACGAGCAGTACTTC. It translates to CASSFDGTSNPYEQYF.

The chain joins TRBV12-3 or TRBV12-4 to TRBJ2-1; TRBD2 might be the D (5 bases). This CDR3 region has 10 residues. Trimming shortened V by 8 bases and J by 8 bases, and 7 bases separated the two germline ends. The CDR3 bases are TGTGCCAGCGGGGAGTATGAGCAGTTCTTC. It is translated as CASGEYEQFF.

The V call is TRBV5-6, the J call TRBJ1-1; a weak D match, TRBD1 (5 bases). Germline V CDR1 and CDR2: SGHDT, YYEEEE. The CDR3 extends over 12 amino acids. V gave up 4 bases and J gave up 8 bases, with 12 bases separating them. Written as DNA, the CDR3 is TGTGCCAGCAGCGCCGTACGGGGGGAAGCTTTCTTT. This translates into CASSAVRGEAFF.

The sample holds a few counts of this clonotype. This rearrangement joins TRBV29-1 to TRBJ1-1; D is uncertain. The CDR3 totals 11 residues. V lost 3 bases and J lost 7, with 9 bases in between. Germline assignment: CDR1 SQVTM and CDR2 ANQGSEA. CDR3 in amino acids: CSVDSPGEAFF. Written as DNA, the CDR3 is TGCAGCGTTGATAGTCCGGGTGAAGCTTTCTTT.

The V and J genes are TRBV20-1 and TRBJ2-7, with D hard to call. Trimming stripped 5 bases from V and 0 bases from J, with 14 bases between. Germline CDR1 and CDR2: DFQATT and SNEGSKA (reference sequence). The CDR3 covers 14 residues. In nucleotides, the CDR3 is TGCAGTGCTGCGGACCCCCGGCGCTCCTACGAGCAGTACTTC. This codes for CSAADPRRSYEQYF.

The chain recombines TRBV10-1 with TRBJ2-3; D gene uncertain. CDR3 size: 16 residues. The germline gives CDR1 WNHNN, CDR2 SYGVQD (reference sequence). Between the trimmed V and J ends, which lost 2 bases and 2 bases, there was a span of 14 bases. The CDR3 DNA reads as TGCGCCAGCAGTGAGATGGGCAGCGTTAACACAGATACGCAGTATTTT. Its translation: CASSEMGSVNTDTQYF.

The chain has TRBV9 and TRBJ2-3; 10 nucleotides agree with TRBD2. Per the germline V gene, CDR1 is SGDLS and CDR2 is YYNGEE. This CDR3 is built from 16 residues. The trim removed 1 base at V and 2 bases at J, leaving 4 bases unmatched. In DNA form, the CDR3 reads TGTGCCAGCAGCGTATCACTAGCGGGACCCACAGATACGCAGTATTTT. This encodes CASSVSLAGPTDTQYF. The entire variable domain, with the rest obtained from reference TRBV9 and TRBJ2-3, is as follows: DSGVTQTPKHLITATGQRVTLRCSPRSGDLSVYWYQQSLDQGLQFLIQYYNGEERAKGNILERFSAQQFPDLHSELNLSSLELGDSALYFCASSVSLAGPTDTQYFGPGTRLTVL.

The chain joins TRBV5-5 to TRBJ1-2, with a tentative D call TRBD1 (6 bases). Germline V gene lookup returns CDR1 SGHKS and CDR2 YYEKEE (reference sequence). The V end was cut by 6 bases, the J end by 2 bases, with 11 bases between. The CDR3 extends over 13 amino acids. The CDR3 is CASTQGGNYGYTF. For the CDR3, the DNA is TGTGCCAGCACCCAAGGGGGAAACTATGGCTACACCTTC. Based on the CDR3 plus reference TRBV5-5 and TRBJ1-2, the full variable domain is DAGVTQSPTHLIKTRGQQVTLRCSPISGHKSVSWYQQVLGQGPQFIFQYYEKEERGRGNFPDRFSARQFPNYSSELNVNALLLGDSALYLCASTQGGNYGYTFGSGTRLTVV.

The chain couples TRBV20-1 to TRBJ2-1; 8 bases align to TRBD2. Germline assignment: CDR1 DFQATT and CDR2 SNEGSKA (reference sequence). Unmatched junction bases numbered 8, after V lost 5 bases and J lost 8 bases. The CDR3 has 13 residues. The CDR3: CSAGTSNFYEQFF. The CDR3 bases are TGCAGTGCTGGGACTAGTAATTTCTATGAGCAGTTCTTC.

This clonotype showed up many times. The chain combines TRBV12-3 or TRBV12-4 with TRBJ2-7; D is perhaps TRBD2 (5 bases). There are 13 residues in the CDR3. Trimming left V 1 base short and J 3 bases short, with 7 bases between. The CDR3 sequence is CASSLGLRYEQYF. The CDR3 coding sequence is TGTGCCAGCAGTTTAGGACTACGCTACGAGCAGTACTTC.

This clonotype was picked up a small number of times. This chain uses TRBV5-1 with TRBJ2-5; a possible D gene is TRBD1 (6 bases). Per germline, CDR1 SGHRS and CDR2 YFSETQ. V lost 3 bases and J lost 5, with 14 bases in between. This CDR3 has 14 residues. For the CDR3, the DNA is TGCGCCAGCAGCTCGAGGGGGAGACAGGAGACCCAGTACTTC. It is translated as CASSSRGRQETQYF.

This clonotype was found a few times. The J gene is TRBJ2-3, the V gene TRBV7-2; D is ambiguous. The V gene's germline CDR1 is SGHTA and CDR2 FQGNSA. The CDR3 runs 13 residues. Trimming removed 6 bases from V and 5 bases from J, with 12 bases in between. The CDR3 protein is CASSLSREDTQYF. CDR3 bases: TGTGCCAGCAGTTTGTCCCGTGAAGATACGCAGTATTTT.

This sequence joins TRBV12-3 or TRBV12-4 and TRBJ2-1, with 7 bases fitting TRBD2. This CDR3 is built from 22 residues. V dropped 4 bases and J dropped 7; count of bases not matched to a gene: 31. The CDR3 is CASSSRWGVGAWRGTPRNEQFF. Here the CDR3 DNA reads TGTGCCAGCAGTTCCCGTTGGGGAGTTGGGGCGTGGCGGGGGACTCCTCGGAATGAGCAGTTCTTC.

DNA for the CDR3: TGTGCCAGCAACAGGGGAGCCAGGGGGGACACTGAAGCTTTCTTT. Its translation: CASNRGARGDTEAFF. The J gene is TRBJ1-1, the V gene TRBV2; the match to TRBD1 covers 7 bases. The germline V gene encodes CDR1 SNHLY and CDR2 FYNNEI. There are 15 residues in the CDR3. Unmatched junction bases numbered 11, after V lost 7 bases and J lost 3 bases.

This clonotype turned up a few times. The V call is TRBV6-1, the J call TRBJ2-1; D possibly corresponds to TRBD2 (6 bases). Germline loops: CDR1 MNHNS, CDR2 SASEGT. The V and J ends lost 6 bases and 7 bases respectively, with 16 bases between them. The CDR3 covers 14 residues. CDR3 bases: TGTGCCAGCAGCTTCCGGGACTCAGGGAATGAGCAGTTCTTC. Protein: CASSFRDSGNEQFF.

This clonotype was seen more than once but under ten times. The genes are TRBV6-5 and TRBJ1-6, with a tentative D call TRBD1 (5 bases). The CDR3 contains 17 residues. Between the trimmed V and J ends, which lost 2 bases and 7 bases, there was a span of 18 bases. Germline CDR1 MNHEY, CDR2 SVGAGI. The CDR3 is CASSYPPGMGRNSPLHF. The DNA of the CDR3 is TGTGCCAGCAGTTACCCCCCGGGGATGGGACGCAATTCACCCCTCCACTTT.

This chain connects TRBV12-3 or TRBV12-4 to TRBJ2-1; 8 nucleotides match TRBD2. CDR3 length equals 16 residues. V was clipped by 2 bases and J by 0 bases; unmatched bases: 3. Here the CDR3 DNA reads TGTGCCAGCAGTTTAAGCGGGGGATACTCCTACAATGAGCAGTTCTTC. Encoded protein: CASSLSGGYSYNEQFF.

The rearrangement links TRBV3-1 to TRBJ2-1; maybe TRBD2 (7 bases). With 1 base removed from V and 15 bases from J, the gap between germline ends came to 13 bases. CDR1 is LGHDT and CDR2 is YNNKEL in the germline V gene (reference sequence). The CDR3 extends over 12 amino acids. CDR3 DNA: TGTGCCAGCAGCCAAGGTCGAGGGGGGGGGTTCTTC. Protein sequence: CASSQGRGGGFF.

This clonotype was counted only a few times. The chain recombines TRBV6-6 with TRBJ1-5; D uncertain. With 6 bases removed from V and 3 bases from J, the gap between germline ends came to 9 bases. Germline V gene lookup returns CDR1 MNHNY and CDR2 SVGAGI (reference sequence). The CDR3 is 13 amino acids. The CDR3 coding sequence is TGTGCCAGCAGCCCCCGTCACAATCAGCCCCAGCATTTT. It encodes CASSPRHNQPQHF.

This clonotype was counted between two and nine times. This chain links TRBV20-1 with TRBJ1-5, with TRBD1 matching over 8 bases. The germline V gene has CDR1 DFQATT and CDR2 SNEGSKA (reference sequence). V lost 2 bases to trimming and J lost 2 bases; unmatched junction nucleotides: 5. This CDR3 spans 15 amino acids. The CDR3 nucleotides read TGCAGTGCTAGACTCGGGGGACAGGGCAATCAGCCCCAGCATTTT. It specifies CSARLGGQGNQPQHF.

The CDR3, as DNA: TGCGCCAGCGTGGCTAGCGGGAGGGCCCCGGAGACCCAGTACTTC. Amino acid sequence: CASVASGRAPETQYF. The rearrangement links TRBV5-1 to TRBJ2-5, with TRBD2 matching 12 bases. Per the germline V gene, CDR1 is SGHRS and CDR2 is YFSETQ. V was clipped by 7 bases and J by 5 bases; unmatched bases: 9. This CDR3 comprises 15 residues.

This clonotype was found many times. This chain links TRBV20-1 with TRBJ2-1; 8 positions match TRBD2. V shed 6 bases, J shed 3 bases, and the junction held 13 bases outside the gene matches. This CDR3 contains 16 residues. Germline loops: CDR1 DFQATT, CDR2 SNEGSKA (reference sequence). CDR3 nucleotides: TGCAGTGCCCCGGGGGCGCAGCGGGGGTTCTACAATGAGCAGTTCTTC. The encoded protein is CSAPGAQRGFYNEQFF.

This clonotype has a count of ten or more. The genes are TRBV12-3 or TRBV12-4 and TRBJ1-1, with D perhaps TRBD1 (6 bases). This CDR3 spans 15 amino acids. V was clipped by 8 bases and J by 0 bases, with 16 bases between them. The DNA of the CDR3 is TGTGCCAGCCTGTCCGGGGGCCACCTGAACACTGAAGCTTTCTTT. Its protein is CASLSGGHLNTEAFF.

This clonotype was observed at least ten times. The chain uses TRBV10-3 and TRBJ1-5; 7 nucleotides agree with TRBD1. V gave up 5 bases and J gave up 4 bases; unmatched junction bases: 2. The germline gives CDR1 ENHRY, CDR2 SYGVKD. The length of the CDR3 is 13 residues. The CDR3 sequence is CAISRQGNQPQHF. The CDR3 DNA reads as TGTGCCATCAGTCGACAGGGAAATCAGCCCCAGCATTTT.

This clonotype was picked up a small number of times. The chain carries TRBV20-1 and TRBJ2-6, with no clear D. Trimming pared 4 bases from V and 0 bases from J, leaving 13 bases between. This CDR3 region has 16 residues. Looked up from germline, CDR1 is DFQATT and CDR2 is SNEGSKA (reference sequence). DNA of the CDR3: TGCAGTGCTAAGGTCCTTGGGCCCTCTGGGGCCAACGTCCTGACTTTC. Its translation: CSAKVLGPSGANVLTF.

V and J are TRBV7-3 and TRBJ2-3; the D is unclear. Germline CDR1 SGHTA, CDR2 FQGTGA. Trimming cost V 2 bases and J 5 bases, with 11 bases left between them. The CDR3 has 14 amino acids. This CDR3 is CASSLVTALDTQYF. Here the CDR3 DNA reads TGTGCCAGCAGCTTAGTAACGGCTCTAGATACGCAGTATTTT. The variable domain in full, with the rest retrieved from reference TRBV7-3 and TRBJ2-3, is GAGVSQTPSNKVTEKGKYVELRCDPISGHTALYWYRQSLGQGPEFLIYFQGTGAADDSGLPNDRFFAVRPEGSVSTLKIQRTERGDSAVYLCASSLVTALDTQYFGPGTRLTVL.

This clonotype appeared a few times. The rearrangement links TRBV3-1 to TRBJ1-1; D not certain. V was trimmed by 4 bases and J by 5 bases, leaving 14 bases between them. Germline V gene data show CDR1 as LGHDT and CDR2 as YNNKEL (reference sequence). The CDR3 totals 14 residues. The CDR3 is CASSPPPGGTEAFF. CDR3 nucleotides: TGTGCCAGCAGCCCTCCCCCGGGAGGGACTGAAGCTTTCTTT.

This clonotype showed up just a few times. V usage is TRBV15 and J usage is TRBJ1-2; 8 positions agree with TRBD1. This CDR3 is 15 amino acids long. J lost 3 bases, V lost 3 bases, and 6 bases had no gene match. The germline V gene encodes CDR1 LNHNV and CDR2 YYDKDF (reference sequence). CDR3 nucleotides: TGTGCCACCAGCAGGGCACAGGGGGAGTACTATGGCTACACCTTC. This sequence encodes CATSRAQGEYYGYTF.

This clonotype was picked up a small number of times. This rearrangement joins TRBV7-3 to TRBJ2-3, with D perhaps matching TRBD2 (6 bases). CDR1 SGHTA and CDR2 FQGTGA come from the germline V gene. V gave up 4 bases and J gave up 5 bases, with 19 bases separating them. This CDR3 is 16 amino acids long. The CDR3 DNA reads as TGTGCCAGCAGCTCTGGGGCTCCCTTGGAGGGAGATACGCAGTATTTT. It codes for CASSSGAPLEGDTQYF.

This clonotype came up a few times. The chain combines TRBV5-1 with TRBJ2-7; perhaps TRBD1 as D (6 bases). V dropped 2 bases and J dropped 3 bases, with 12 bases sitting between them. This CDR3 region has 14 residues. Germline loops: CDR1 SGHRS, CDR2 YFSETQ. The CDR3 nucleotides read TGCGCCAGCAGCTTTGACAGGTCCTACTACGAGCAGTACTTC. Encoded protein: CASSFDRSYYEQYF.